The 7 T cell receptor beta chains presented below share a single source sample, sequenced in a study of T cell changes during pregnancy in multiple sclerosis. Using immunoSEQ multiplex PCR, the repertoire was profiled, and TCRdb retains in-frame clones only, with some absent. The sample yields over 50,000 clones, approximately 88% seen once. Material: peripheral blood, obtained in the first trimester of pregnancy. The receptors come from a female donor with multiple sclerosis, enrolled in a pregnancy study.

The gene calls are TRBV5-4 and TRBJ2-3; 10 nucleotides align to TRBD2. Unmatched junction bases numbered 7, after V lost 0 bases and J lost 0 bases. Looked up from germline, CDR1 is SGHNT and CDR2 is YYREEE (reference sequence). The CDR3 length is 18 residues. The CDR3 sequence is CASSLGLAGALSTDTQYF. The CDR3 DNA is TGTGCCAGCAGCTTGGGGCTAGCGGGAGCCCTTAGCACAGATACGCAGTATTTT. Full variable domain (rest looked up from reference TRBV5-4 and TRBJ2-3): ETGVTQSPTHLIKTRGQQVTLRCSSQSGHNTVSWYQQALGQGPQFIFQYYREEENGRGNFPPRFSGLQFPNYSSELNVNALELDDSALYLCASSLGLAGALSTDTQYFGPGTRLTVL.

The rearrangement links TRBV11-2 to TRBJ2-1; the D gene is possibly TRBD2 (5 bases). The V end lost 5 bases, the J end lost 6 bases, and 14 bases lay between the germline ends. The CDR3 spans 14 residues. Per germline, CDR1 SGHAT and CDR2 FQNNGV. In nucleotides, the CDR3 is TGTGCCAGCAGCGCCGGGGTGGGGTTCAATGAGCAGTTCTTC. It is translated as CASSAGVGFNEQFF.

The chain employs TRBV4-2 and TRBJ2-7; 11 bases align to TRBD2. The CDR3 is made up of 17 amino acids. Germline trimming cut 0 bases from V and 5 bases from J; bases unmatched to any gene: 9. Germline CDR1 reads LGHNA; CDR2 reads YNFKEQ. The CDR3 sequence: CASSQEKALAGVNEQYF. The CDR3 bases are TGTGCCAGCAGCCAAGAGAAGGCACTAGCGGGAGTAAACGAGCAGTACTTC.

The chain combines TRBV9 with TRBJ2-2; 9 nucleotides line up with TRBD2. V was clipped by 0 bases and J by 4 bases; unmatched bases: 7. The CDR3 sequence is 17 residues long. The V gene's germline CDR1 is SGDLS and CDR2 YYNGEE. DNA for the CDR3: TGTGCCAGCAGCGTAGGTCTAGCGGGGAGTTTCACCGGGGAGCTGTTTTTT. Amino acids: CASSVGLAGSFTGELFF. Complete variable domain (other parts from reference TRBV9 and TRBJ2-2): DSGVTQTPKHLITATGQRVTLRCSPRSGDLSVYWYQQSLDQGLQFLIQYYNGEERAKGNILERFSAQQFPDLHSELNLSSLELGDSALYFCASSVGLAGSFTGELFFGEGSRLTVL.

The rearrangement joins TRBV18 to TRBJ2-5; D ambiguous. Looked up from germline, CDR1 is KGHSH and CDR2 is LQKENI. Between the trimmed V and J ends, which lost 0 bases and 2 bases, there was a span of 7 bases. There are 14 residues in the CDR3. The chain's CDR3 is CASSPPSHQETQYF. The CDR3 DNA sequence: TGTGCCAGCTCACCACCGAGCCATCAAGAGACCCAGTACTTC.

The chain links TRBV10-2 to TRBJ2-1; 11 positions match TRBD2. The CDR3 has 16 amino acids. Trimming at V came to 4 bases and at J to 7 bases, leaving 9 bases not matched to a gene. CDR1 and CDR2 (germline): WSHSY, SAAADI. CDR3 coding DNA: TGCGCCAGCAGTGGACCACTAGCGGGAGTCGGAAATGAGCAGTTCTTC. Amino acids: CASSGPLAGVGNEQFF.

This clone was counted a single time. The chain is built from TRBV27 and TRBJ2-6; a possible D gene is TRBD1 (5 bases). There are 16 residues in the CDR3. The V gene's germline CDR1 is MNHEY and CDR2 SMNVEV (reference sequence). V lost 6 bases to trimming and J lost 2 bases, with 14 bases between them. The CDR3 reads CASSLGPGTGANVLTF. CDR3 coding DNA: TGTGCCAGCAGCCTGGGGCCAGGGACTGGGGCCAACGTCCTGACTTTC.